This T cell receptor (beta chain) was sequenced for a study of post-analysis software for immune sequencing data. Looking at the study overall: Disease trajectories encompassed relapsing-remitting, secondary progressive and progressive-relapsing multiple sclerosis.

Libraries were made from TCR beta cDNA, and they carried unique molecular identifiers. About 500,000 cDNA molecules were obtained per 1 to 10 million input T cells. TCRdb re-analysed the PCR reads in MiXCR, keeping a single row per CDR3 protein. In the table there are hundreds of thousands of distinct CDR3 sequences, around 40% of which are singletons. J gave up 0 bases and V 3 bases, and 1 base lay outside the gene matches. CDR3 length: 16 amino acids. Germline V lookup: CDR1 SGDLS, CDR2 YYNGEE. Study-wide results and caveats: Significantly lower normalized Chao1 diversity was found in patients with multiple sclerosis relative to controls. Higher frequency in patients than in controls was seen for about five TRBV segments, with TRBV5-6, TRBV5-1 and TRBV20-1 among them.

Only a few counts were recorded for this clonotype. Its specificity is unknown. V usage is TRBV9 and J usage is TRBJ2-1; TRBD2 matches at 12 bases. The TCR originated in a girl aged 5 to 17 with multiple sclerosis. Sequencing was performed on blood. The CDR3 DNA is TGTGCCAGCAGCGCTAGCGGGAGGGCCTCCTACAATGAGCAGTTCTTC. Translated: CASSASGRASYNEQFF.